These T cell receptor beta chains were read from a single sample in a study of blood T cells in healthy people across ages. MiXCR, applied by TCRdb to the 5' RACE reads, yields one record per CDR3 protein. Altogether about 730,000 distinct CDR3 sequences are present, approximately 39% being singletons, with the ten largest covering roughly 19%. Source material: blood. The receptor source for this set is a woman in her fifties or sixties in good health. The CDR3 runs from the conserved cysteine through the conserved F or W. A D gene is named only where the DNA matches it firmly. Clone size is stated in some rows and not others, as once, few, many or a class when expanded.

d_call	clone_size	v_call	j_call	cdr3_nt	cdr3_aa
TRBD1	NA	TRBV25-1	TRBJ2-2	TGTGCCAGCAGTGATTTCAGGACAGGGAACACCGGGGAGCTGTTTTTT	CASSDFRTGNTGELFF
NA	NA	TRBV10-1	TRBJ2-1	TGCGCCAGCAGTGGCCCCGGAGCCTACAATGAGCAGTTCTTC	CASSGPGAYNEQFF
TRBD1	NA	TRBV2	TRBJ2-5	TGTGCCAGCAGAGTAACAGGGGGCGCGGGGCAAGAGACCCAGTACTTC	CASRVTGGAGQETQYF
NA	NA	TRBV28	TRBJ2-1	TGTGCCAGCAGCCCTCCCAGGGGCGGGTACAATGAGCAGTTCTTC	CASSPPRGGYNEQFF
TRBD2	NA	TRBV7-3	TRBJ2-1	TGTGCCAGCACCGTAAGCGGGGCCTACAATGAGCAGTTCTTC	CASTVSGAYNEQFF
TRBD1	few	TRBV30	TRBJ2-7	TGTGCCTCCTCGGACAGGGCGCTGCACGAGCAGTACTTC	CASSDRALHEQYF
NA	NA	TRBV20-1	TRBJ2-1	TGCAGTGCTCACCGGACGGATTCCTACAATGAGCAGTTCTTC	CSAHRTDSYNEQFF
NA	NA	TRBV11-3	TRBJ2-2	TGTGCCAGCAGCTTGAAACCAGGTCCCGCCGGGGAGCTGTTTTTT	CASSLKPGPAGELFF
NA	NA	TRBV7-2	TRBJ1-2	TGTGCCAGCAGTCGTGCGGAACACTATGGCTACACCTTC	CASSRAEHYGYTF
TRBD1	NA	TRBV7-9	TRBJ1-5	TGTGCCAGCAGCTTTGGGACAGTTCTAAGCAATCAGCCCCAGCATTTT	CASSFGTVLSNQPQHF
TRBD1	NA	TRBV5-6	TRBJ2-1	TGTGCCAGCAGCTTATTAGCGACAACAGGGGGCACCTACAACGAGCAGTTCTTC	CASSLLATTGGTYNEQFF
TRBD2	few	TRBV4-3	TRBJ2-3	TGCGCCAGCAGACTAGCGGCGGGGGAGGGTACGCAGTATTTT	CASRLAAGEGTQYF
TRBD1	few	TRBV12-3/TRBV12-4	TRBJ1-2	TGTGCCAGCAGTTTTTCAGGGGGCAAGGGCTATGGCTACACCTTC	CASSFSGGKGYGYTF
TRBD2	NA	TRBV7-3	TRBJ2-7	TGTGCCAGCAGTTCGACTAGCGGGGACTCCTACGAGCAGTACTTC	CASSSTSGDSYEQYF
NA	NA	TRBV5-1	TRBJ2-2	TGCGCCAGCAGCTTGAGCCCCCCTCCCACCGGGGAGCTGTTTTTT	CASSLSPPPTGELFF
NA	few	TRBV6-2/TRBV6-3	TRBJ1-4	TGTGCCAGCAGTTACGCTGCAACTAATGAAAAACTGTTTTTT	CASSYAATNEKLFF
NA	NA	TRBV19	TRBJ2-1	TGTGCCAGTAGCTTTGAGGTCCACCCCTACAATGAGCAGTTCTTC	CASSFEVHPYNEQFF
NA	NA	TRBV6-1	TRBJ2-5	TGTGCCAGCAGTGAACAGGAGGGAGAGACCCAGTACTTC	CASSEQEGETQYF
TRBD1	many	TRBV15	TRBJ2-3	TGTGCCACCAGCAGGGGACCGCCCGGGACAGGACCACCCACAGATACGCAGTATTTT	CATSRGPPGTGPPTDTQYF
NA	NA	TRBV7-6	TRBJ2-5	TGTGCCAGCAGCTTTCAGCGGGGAAACAGGGGGGAAGAGACCCAGTACTTC	CASSFQRGNRGEETQYF
TRBD2	NA	TRBV7-2	TRBJ2-3	TGTGCCAGCAGCTTTTTGATTGCCAGGACTAGCCGGCCCCATACGCAGTATTTT	CASSFLIARTSRPHTQYF
NA	NA	TRBV7-2	TRBJ1-4	TGTGCCAGCAGCTCACCGGGACGGTTAAATGAAAAACTGTTTTTT	CASSSPGRLNEKLFF
TRBD1	NA	TRBV28	TRBJ2-7	TGTGCCAGCGGACAGGTTGGATACGAGCAGTACTTC	CASGQVGYEQYF
TRBD2	few	TRBV20-1	TRBJ2-1	TGCAGTGCTAGAGCGGGATCTAGCGGGAGCATCGATGAGCAGTTCTTC	CSARAGSSGSIDEQFF
TRBD2	NA	TRBV3-1	TRBJ2-5	TGTGCCAGCAGAAGAGCGGGAGGGCCGTTGGAGACCCAGTACTTC	CASRRAGGPLETQYF
NA	few	TRBV7-2	TRBJ2-1	TGTGCCAGCAGCCCTTCGGAGGGCCCATACAATGAGCAGTTCTTC	CASSPSEGPYNEQFF
NA	NA	TRBV7-2	TRBJ1-6	TGTGCCAGCACCCTGGGGGGGTCCCATTCACCCCTCCACTTT	CASTLGGSHSPLHF